This TCR beta chain was recovered during a study of T cells in Graves' hyperthyroidism and ophthalmopathy. For the study at large: Peripheral blood was taken when the disease was first diagnosed, before any treatment began.

The V gene's germline CDR1 is LGHDT and CDR2 YNNKEL (reference sequence). V lost 1 base, J lost 6 bases, and 21 bases lay in between. The CDR3 sequence is 18 residues long. RNA transcripts were the template for amplifying TCR beta CDR3 regions. In the first-round RT-PCR of the TCR CDR3, the HTBI primer set was used. MiXCR, applied by TCRdb to the multiplex PCR reads, yields one record per CDR3 protein. The sample includes under 550,000 distinct CDR3 sequences, 15% to 20% of them seen just once. This clonotype was recorded at least ten times. Disease lasting under 3 months, a NOSPECS grade of at least 4, and a Clinical Activity Score of at least 3 were features of the ophthalmopathy patients. Based on clinical symptoms, serum thyroxine and TRAb, thyroid ultrasound and orbital computed tomography, diagnoses were reached. PBMCs were obtained from under 13 ml fresh peripheral blood.

This TCR derives from a man aged 35-49 years with Graves' ophthalmopathy. This chain links TRBV3-1 with TRBJ1-4; D is unresolved. Sequencing used blood. The CDR3 loop is CASSQVLMGTRKDEKLFF. CDR3 DNA: TGTGCCAGCAGCCAAGTGCTCATGGGTACCAGGAAAGATGAAAAACTGTTTTTT.